These 5 T cell receptor beta chains came from one sample sequenced in a study of cytomegalovirus exposure and HLA in healthy donors. The PCR contained 60 Vbeta and 13 Jbeta primers. TCRdb's copy holds only in-frame clones and misses some; the assay was immunoSEQ multiplex PCR. The repertoire holds about 300,000 clones, with 86% as singletons. Sample: PBMCs. These receptor sequences come from a middle-aged man in good health and CMV-seropositive.

The chain carries TRBV29-1 and TRBJ2-7; D perhaps matches TRBD1 (7 bases). The CDR3 totals 15 residues. Trimming took off 1 base at V and 3 bases at J, with 16 bases between the two ends. From germline, CDR1 is SQVTM and CDR2 ANQGSEA. The DNA for the CDR3 is TGCAGCGTTGAAGTTGGGACCAGGGGGGACTACGAGCAGTACTTC. It translates to CSVEVGTRGDYEQYF.

The chain has TRBV13 and TRBJ2-1; maybe TRBD2 (7 bases). The CDR3 runs to 15 residues. The germline V gene has CDR1 PRHDT and CDR2 FYEKMQ (reference sequence). V was trimmed by 1 base and J by 9 bases, leaving 16 bases between them. CDR3 sequence reads: CASSLVAGADGEQFF. DNA of the CDR3: TGTGCCAGCAGCTTAGTGGCGGGGGCTGATGGTGAGCAGTTCTTC.

This clone has just a few counts. The gene calls are TRBV5-6 and TRBJ2-3, with D possibly being TRBD1 (5 bases). The CDR3 loop spans 14 amino acids. Trimming cost V 0 bases and J 2 bases, with 7 bases left between them. Germline V lookup: CDR1 SGHDT, CDR2 YYEEEE. The CDR3 protein is CASSLGQLTDTQYF. CDR3 bases: TGTGCCAGCAGCTTGGGACAGCTCACAGATACGCAGTATTTT.

The chain carries TRBV11-2 and TRBJ2-7; 10 nucleotides align to TRBD2. V was clipped by 5 bases and J by 0 bases; unmatched bases: 4. Germline CDR1 reads SGHAT; CDR2 reads FQNNGV. This CDR3 spans 15 amino acids. The CDR3 bases are TGTGCCAGCAGCAATAGCGGGAGGCCCTCCTACGAGCAGTACTTC. Protein: CASSNSGRPSYEQYF.

This clone appeared once. The chain combines TRBV19 with TRBJ2-1; TRBD2 matches 12 bases. V dropped 4 bases and J dropped 6; count of bases not matched to a gene: 10. In germline, CDR1 is LNHDA, CDR2 SQIVND (reference sequence). The CDR3 spans 17 residues. The CDR3 DNA reads TGTGCCAGTAGTAGCCCCAGGCTAGCGGGAGGGGGCAATGAGCAGTTCTTC. Translating it yields CASSSPRLAGGGNEQFF.